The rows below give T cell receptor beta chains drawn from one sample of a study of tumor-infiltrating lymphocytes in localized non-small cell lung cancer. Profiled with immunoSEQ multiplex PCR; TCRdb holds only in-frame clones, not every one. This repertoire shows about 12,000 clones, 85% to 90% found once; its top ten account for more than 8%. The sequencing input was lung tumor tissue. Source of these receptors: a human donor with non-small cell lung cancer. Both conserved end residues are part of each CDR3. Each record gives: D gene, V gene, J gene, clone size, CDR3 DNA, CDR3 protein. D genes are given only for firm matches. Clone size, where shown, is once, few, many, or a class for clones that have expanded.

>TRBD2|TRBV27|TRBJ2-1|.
TGTGCCAGCAGTCCCCGGTCAGCAGCGGGATCAAATGAGCAGTTCTTC
CASSPRSAAGSNEQFF
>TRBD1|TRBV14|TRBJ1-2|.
TGTGCCAACCTCCCGGGACAGGCGAACTATGGCTACACCTTC
CANLPGQANYGYTF
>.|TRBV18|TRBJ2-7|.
TGTGCCAGCTCACCGGGTGTTTCAGCAGGTGGGAACTACGAGCAGTACTTC
CASSPGVSAGGNYEQYF
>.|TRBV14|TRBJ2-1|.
TGTGCCAGCAGCCCCGCAGGGGCGCGAAGCTCCTACAATGAGCAGTTCTTC
CASSPAGARSSYNEQFF
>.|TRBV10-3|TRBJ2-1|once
TGTGCCATCAGTGGGACTGTCGGCGGCAATGAGCAGTTCTTC
CAISGTVGGNEQFF
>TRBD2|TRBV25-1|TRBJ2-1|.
TGTGCCAGCAGTAGCAGGACTAGCGGGAGTCAAGTGGAACAGTTCTTC
CASSSRTSGSQVEQFF
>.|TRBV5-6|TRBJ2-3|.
TGTGCCAGCAGCCCGACTAGTCATACGCAGTATTTT
CASSPTSHTQYF
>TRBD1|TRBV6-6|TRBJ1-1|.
TGTGCCAGCAGTGCAAACAGGGGGGTTTACACTGAAGCTTTCTTT
CASSANRGVYTEAFF
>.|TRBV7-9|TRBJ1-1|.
TGTGCCAGCAGCTCAGGGTTCGGCCCATCTTCCGGTGAAGCTTTCTTT
CASSSGFGPSSGEAFF
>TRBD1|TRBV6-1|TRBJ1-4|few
TGTGCCAGCAGTGTAACCGGGACAGCGAATGAAAAACTGTTTTTT
CASSVTGTANEKLFF
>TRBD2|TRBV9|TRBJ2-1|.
TGTGCCAGCAGCGTGTCCGGGACTAGCGGTTCGATGGAGCAGTTCTTC
CASSVSGTSGSMEQFF
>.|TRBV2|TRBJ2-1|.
TGTGCCAGCATCATAGGACTGAGTGAGCAGTTCTTC
CASIIGLSEQFF
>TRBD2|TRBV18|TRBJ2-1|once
TGTGCCAGCTCAACCTCGACTAGCGGGAGAGGTGAGCAGTTCTTC
CASSTSTSGRGEQFF
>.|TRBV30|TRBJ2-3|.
TGTGCCTGGAGTCCATACGGGAAAGGGGGCACAGATACGCAGTATTTT
CAWSPYGKGGTDTQYF
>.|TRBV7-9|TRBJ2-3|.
TGTGCCAGCAGCCGGGGTACTCGGACGGCCACAGATACGCAGTATTTT
CASSRGTRTATDTQYF
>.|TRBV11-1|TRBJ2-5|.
TGTGCCAGCAGTATCCCTAGCGCCACCCAAGAGACCCAGTACTTC
CASSIPSATQETQYF
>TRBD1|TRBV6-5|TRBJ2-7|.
TGTGCCAGCAGTACTCGGACAGGGGGCTACGAGCAGTACTTC
CASSTRTGGYEQYF
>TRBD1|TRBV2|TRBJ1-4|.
TGTGCCAGCAGTGCTGACAGGGGTTGGAGTGAAAAACTGTTTTTT
CASSADRGWSEKLFF
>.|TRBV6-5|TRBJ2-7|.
TGTGCCAGCAGTTACACATCTCTGAGGGACGAGCAGTACTTC
CASSYTSLRDEQYF
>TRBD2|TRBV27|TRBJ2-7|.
TGTGCCAGCAGTTTGTGCCCGGGACTAGCGGGAGGGATGACCTACGAGCAGTACTTC
CASSLCPGLAGGMTYEQYF
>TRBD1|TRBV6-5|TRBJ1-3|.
TGTGCCAGCAGTTATGGACAGGACTCTGGAAACACCATATATTTT
CASSYGQDSGNTIYF
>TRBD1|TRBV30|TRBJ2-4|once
TGTGCCTGGAGTAGGGGAATTGACAGGGGGCTAGCCAAAAACATTCAGTACTTC
CAWSRGIDRGLAKNIQYF
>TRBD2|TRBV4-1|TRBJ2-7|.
TGCGCCAGCAGCCAAGAAGGGACTAGCGGGAGCTACGAGCAGTACTTC
CASSQEGTSGSYEQYF
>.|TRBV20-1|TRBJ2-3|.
TGCAGTGCCCCTAACTTAGGCACGCAGTATTTT
CSAPNLGTQYF
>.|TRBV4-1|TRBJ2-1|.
TGTGCCAGCAGCCAAGATCCCGATGCCCTCAATGAGCAGTTCTTC
CASSQDPDALNEQFF
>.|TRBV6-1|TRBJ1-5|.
TGTGCCAGCAGTGAAAACGGTCCAGGGCAGCCCCAGCATTTT
CASSENGPGQPQHF
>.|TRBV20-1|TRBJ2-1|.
TGCAGTGCTTCCCATCCCAATGAGCAGTTCTTC
CSASHPNEQFF
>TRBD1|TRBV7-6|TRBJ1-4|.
TGTGCCAGCAGCTTCAGAGCTGGGACAGGGGAGGGCGCAACTAATGAAAAACTGTTTTTT
CASSFRAGTGEGATNEKLFF
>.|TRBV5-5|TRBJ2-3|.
TGTGCCACCATGAGGGATAGCACAGATACGCAGTATTTT
CATMRDSTDTQYF
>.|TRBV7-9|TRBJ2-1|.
TGTGCCAGCAGCTGGGTTAGCGATGAGCAGTTCTTC
CASSWVSDEQFF
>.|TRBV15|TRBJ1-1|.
TGTGCCACCAGCGGTGGAGACTGGTACGACACTGAAGCTTTCTTT
CATSGGDWYDTEAFF
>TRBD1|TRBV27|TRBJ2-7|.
TGTGCCAGCAGTCACCGACAGGGGGGCGAGCAGTACTTC
CASSHRQGGEQYF
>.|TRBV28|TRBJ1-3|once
TGTGCCAGCAGTAGCGCCGGGGCTGGAAACACCATATATTTT
CASSSAGAGNTIYF
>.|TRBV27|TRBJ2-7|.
TGTGCCAGCAGTTTTGGTTGGCCCTACGAGCAGTACTTC
CASSFGWPYEQYF
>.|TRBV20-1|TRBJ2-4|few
TGCAGTGCTATGGGGTGGAACATTCAGTACTTC
CSAMGWNIQYF
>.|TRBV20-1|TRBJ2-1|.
TGCAGTGCTCCAGGGCCCAATGAGCAGTTCTTC
CSAPGPNEQFF
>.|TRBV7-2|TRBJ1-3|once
TGTGCCAGCAGCTTAGGGGGGGCAAATGGAAACACCATATATTTT
CASSLGGANGNTIYF
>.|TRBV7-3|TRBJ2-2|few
TGTGCCAGCAGCGCCCGGAGGGTCGGGGAGCTGTTTTTT
CASSARRVGELFF
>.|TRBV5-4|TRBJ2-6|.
TGTGCCAGCAGCTTAGTGGGCGACTCTGGGGCCAACGTCCTGACTTTC
CASSLVGDSGANVLTF
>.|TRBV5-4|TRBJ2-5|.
TGTGCCAGCAGCTTGTATCTCCAAGAGACCCAGTACTTC
CASSLYLQETQYF
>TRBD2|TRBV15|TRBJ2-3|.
TGTGCCACCAGCAGCGGACTAGCGGTCTCAGATACGCAGTATTTT
CATSSGLAVSDTQYF
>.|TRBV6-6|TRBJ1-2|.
TGTGCCAGCAGGACGGGGCCATCCCTAGATGATGGCTACACCTTC
CASRTGPSLDDGYTF
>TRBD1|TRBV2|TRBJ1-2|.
TGTGCCAGCAGTGGGGACGAGCGGGACAGCAACTATGGCTACACCTTC
CASSGDERDSNYGYTF
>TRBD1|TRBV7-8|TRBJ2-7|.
TGTGCCAGCAGCTTAGTACGGCGGACAGGGGGCTCCTACGAGCAGTACTTC
CASSLVRRTGGSYEQYF
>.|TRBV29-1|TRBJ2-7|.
TGCAGCGTTGAAGTGGGGGACCTACCCTACGAGCAGTACTTC
CSVEVGDLPYEQYF
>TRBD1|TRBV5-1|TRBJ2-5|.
TGCGCCAGCAGCCCGGGGGACAGGGGAGGGGAGACCCAGTACTTC
CASSPGDRGGETQYF
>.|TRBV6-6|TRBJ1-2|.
TGTGCCAGTCAGGATTGGCAGGCTTATGGCTACACCTTC
CASQDWQAYGYTF
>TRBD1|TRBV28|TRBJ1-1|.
TGTGCCAGCAGGGTCACAGGGGGTAACACTGAAGCTTTCTTT
CASRVTGGNTEAFF
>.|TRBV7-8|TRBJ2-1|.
TGTGCCAGCAGTTCACTAGAGGGTGAGCAGTTCTTC
CASSSLEGEQFF
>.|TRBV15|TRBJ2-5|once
TGTGCCACCAGCTCCAGGACCCAAGAGACCCAGTACTTC
CATSSRTQETQYF
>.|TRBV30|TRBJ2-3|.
TGTGCCTGGAGTTTGATTGGGGCTGGGGAAGATACGCAGTATTTT
CAWSLIGAGEDTQYF
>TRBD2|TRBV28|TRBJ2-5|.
TGTGCCAGCAGGCCGGGACTAGCGGGTCTCCAAGAGACCCAGTACTTC
CASRPGLAGLQETQYF
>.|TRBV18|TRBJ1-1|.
TGTGCCAGCTCACCATATCGCGGGGGTCCGGAGAACACTGAAGCTTTCTTT
CASSPYRGGPENTEAFF
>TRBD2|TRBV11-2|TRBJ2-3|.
TGTGCCAGCAGCTTATATAGCGGGAGCCTAGATACGCAGTATTTT
CASSLYSGSLDTQYF
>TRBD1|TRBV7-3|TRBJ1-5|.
TGTGCCAGCCGGGACAGACCTTACAATCAGCCCCAGCATTTT
CASRDRPYNQPQHF
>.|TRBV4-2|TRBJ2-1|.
TGTGCCAGCAGAAGAAATCCTGGGCTAGCGAGCGATGAGCAGTTCTTC
CASRRNPGLASDEQFF
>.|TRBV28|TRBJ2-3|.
TGTGCCAGCAGTCCCTGGGCTACCAAAGATACGCAGTATTTT
CASSPWATKDTQYF
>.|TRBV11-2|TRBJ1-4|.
TGTGCCAGCCAGCAGGGTGGGGATGAAAAACTGTTTTTT
CASQQGGDEKLFF
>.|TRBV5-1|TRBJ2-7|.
TGCGCCAGCAGCTTGTACTCCCACGGGGAAGGCTACGAGCAGTACTTC
CASSLYSHGEGYEQYF